A single T cell receptor (beta chain) is shown here with its context. Its antigen remains unknown. The sample is drawn from a study of T cell responses to AZD1222 COVID-19 vaccine. Data came from immunoSEQ multiplex PCR; TCRdb stores just in-frame clones and leaves some out. The data hold about 99,000 clones, with 88% observed a single time. Study results and caveats: At baseline, just five or six AZD1222 recipients tested seropositive. The donor cohort was predominantly white British with a female majority, and clonal diversity may have been underestimated. Two AZD1222 administrations were followed by greater Spike-specific TCR breadth and depth.

Between the trimmed V and J ends, which lost 2 bases and 3 bases, there was a span of 14 bases. The germline gives CDR1 SGHVS, CDR2 FQNEAQ. This CDR3 comprises 16 residues. The sample consisted of peripheral blood, taken on day 0 of AZD1222 vaccination. This chain links TRBV7-8 with TRBJ1-5; D is ambiguous. This clonotype originated in an adult in good health. The CDR3 DNA follows: TGTGCCAGCAGCTTAAACACAGTTATCCCCAATCAGCCCCAGCATTTT. This translates into CASSLNTVIPNQPQHF.